The entry that follows covers one TCR beta chain sequence. Its antigen is as yet unknown. This entry is derived from a study of vaccination effects on CD4 cells after COVID-19. The CDR3 extends over 16 amino acids. Germline CDR1 is DFQATT and CDR2 is SNEGSKA (reference sequence). J was trimmed by 0 bases and V by 3 bases; bases with no gene match: 8. Profiling relied on immunoSEQ multiplex PCR, and the TCRdb table lists in-frame clones only, not all of them. The table includes roughly 34,000 clones, 70% to 80% detected once. Culturing for roughly 10 days preceded CD4+ T cell isolation. The chain couples TRBV20-1 to TRBJ2-3; 8 nucleotides agree with TRBD1. This receptor was obtained from a human donor who received a COVID-19 vaccine. Specimen: CD4+ T cells from PBMCs cultured without peptide, collected before COVID-19 vaccination. CDR3 residues: CSASDPRTGSTDTQYF. The CDR3 bases are TGCAGTGCTAGTGATCCTCGGACAGGGAGCACAGATACGCAGTATTTT.